Each of the 28 T cell receptor beta chains below was sequenced from the same sample in a study. TCRdb fed the RT-PCR reads into MiXCR, producing one record per CDR3 protein. This sample has 550,000 to 750,000 distinct CDR3 sequences, with approximately 14% found just once. Sequencing was performed on memory CD4+ T cells from blood. These receptors all stem from a female donor in good health, serving as a healthy control.

This clonotype was observed many times. The chain has TRBV5-1 and TRBJ2-1, with D possibly matching TRBD1 (6 bases). Germline CDR1 and CDR2: SGHRS and YFSETQ. Trimming left V 0 bases short and J 10 bases short, with 11 bases between. There are 13 residues in the CDR3. This CDR3 reads CASSLGQAEEQFF. CDR3 sequence (DNA): TGCGCCAGCAGCTTGGGACAGGCGGAGGAGCAGTTCTTC.

This clonotype was seen a handful of times. The DNA of the CDR3 is TGTGCCACCAGTGATTCGACAGGGACGGGGATACAAGAGACCCAGTACTTC. It translates to CATSDSTGTGIQETQYF. The V call is TRBV24-1, the J call TRBJ2-5; TRBD1 matches at 7 bases. The ends lost 2 bases at V and 2 bases at J; junction bases unmatched: 10. The CDR3 runs to 17 residues. Per germline, CDR1 KGHDR and CDR2 SFDVKD.

V is TRBV1 and J is TRBJ2-2; TRBD2 is the table's D call and was not checked against the DNA. TRBV1 is flagged as a pseudogene. This CDR3 is 19 amino acids long. The DNA of the CDR3 is TGCACCAGCAGCCAAGGTGGGGACAGCGGTTATTGGGACACCGGGGAGCTGTTTTTT. Encoded protein: CTSSQGGDSGYWDTGELFF.

This clonotype has more than one count but fewer than ten. The chain links TRBV6-5 to TRBJ1-1; 9 bases fit TRBD1. CDR1 is MNHEY, CDR2 SVGAGI, per germline. V was clipped by 6 bases and J by 6 bases; unmatched bases: 8. There are 14 residues in the CDR3. The CDR3: CASREAGQGSEAFF. The CDR3 DNA is TGTGCCAGCAGAGAAGCCGGACAGGGGTCTGAAGCTTTCTTT.

This clonotype was observed many times. This rearrangement joins TRBV20-1 to TRBJ2-3; the match to TRBD2 covers 9 bases. From germline, CDR1 is DFQATT and CDR2 SNEGSKA (reference sequence). The CDR3 totals 15 residues. V lost 5 bases, J lost 0 bases, and 6 bases stayed unmatched. The CDR3 here is CSAPRSGGSTDTQYF. The CDR3 coding sequence is TGCAGTGCTCCCCGTAGCGGGGGAAGCACAGATACGCAGTATTTT.

The chain has TRBV19 and TRBJ2-2; 7 nucleotides align to TRBD2. This CDR3 spans 16 amino acids. J gave up 1 base and V 2 bases, and 4 bases lay outside the gene matches. Germline assignment: CDR1 LNHDA and CDR2 SQIVND (reference sequence). CDR3 sequence: CASSIKAGKNTGELFF. DNA of the CDR3: TGTGCCAGTAGTATAAAAGCGGGAAAGAACACCGGGGAGCTGTTTTTT.

V usage is TRBV18 and J usage is TRBJ1-1; D is uncertain. CDR1 is KGHSH and CDR2 is LQKENI in the germline V gene. V was cut by 2 bases and J by 4 bases, with 17 bases left in between. This CDR3 has 16 amino acids. Here the CDR3 reads CASSPIKGALGTEAFF. CDR3 in DNA: TGTGCCAGCTCACCAATCAAGGGAGCCTTGGGCACTGAAGCTTTCTTT. The full variable domain, in which reference TRBV18 and TRBJ1-1 provide the parts outside the CDR3, is NAGVMQNPRHLVRRRGQEARLRCSPMKGHSHVYWYRQLPEEGLKFMVYLQKENIIDESGMPKERFSAEFPKEGPSILRIQQVVRGDSAAYFCASSPIKGALGTEAFFGQGTRLTVV.

As for this clonotype: A much larger clone lies one base from this, so it may be a read error. The J gene is TRBJ2-5, the V gene TRBV5-1, with 8 bases identical to TRBD1. The CDR3 has 14 amino acids. Germline CDR1 reads SGHRS; CDR2 reads YFSETQ. The V gene end was trimmed by 4 bases and the J gene end by 2 bases; junction bases not matched to a gene: 4. CDR3 bases: TGCGCCAGCAGCGCGGGACAGGTACAAGAGACCCAGTACTTC. Translation gives CASSAGQVQETQYF.

This chain links TRBV27 with TRBJ1-5; D call uncertain. CDR3 length: 15 amino acids. Germline values: CDR1 MNHEY, CDR2 SMNVEV (reference sequence). V was clipped by 6 bases and J by 3 bases, with 15 bases between them. CDR3 nucleotides: TGTGCCAGCAGGGAGGAGTGGGGTGTCAATCAGCCCCAGCATTTT. Residues: CASREEWGVNQPQHF.

This clonotype was counted at least ten times. This sequence joins TRBV10-2 and TRBJ1-5; D ambiguous. The CDR3 totals 14 residues. Germline CDR1 reads WSHSY; CDR2 reads SAAADI. The ends were cut back, 4 bases at V and 0 bases at J, with 7 bases in the middle. The CDR3 spells CASSGVTSNQPQHF. DNA for the CDR3: TGCGCCAGCAGTGGGGTGACTAGCAATCAGCCCCAGCATTTT.

This clonotype was seen more than once but under ten times. This chain joins TRBV9 and TRBJ2-5; D not certain. The CDR3 loop spans 16 amino acids. Trimming removed 4 bases at V and 0 bases at J, with 16 bases between. In germline, CDR1 is SGDLS, CDR2 YYNGEE. The CDR3 region has the DNA TGTGCCAGCAGCCGCGAACCGGGCTCGTACCAAGAGACCCAGTACTTC. Amino acid sequence: CASSREPGSYQETQYF. The full variable domain, rest sourced from reference TRBV9 and TRBJ2-5, is DSGVTQTPKHLITATGQRVTLRCSPRSGDLSVYWYQQSLDQGLQFLIQYYNGEERAKGNILERFSAQQFPDLHSELNLSSLELGDSALYFCASSREPGSYQETQYFGPGTRLLVL.

The table lists this clonotype with a few counts. This chain connects TRBV12-3 or TRBV12-4 to TRBJ2-2, with TRBD1 matching over 9 bases. The trim removed 5 bases at V and 1 base at J, leaving 5 bases unmatched. The CDR3 runs 16 residues. Here the CDR3 DNA reads TGTGCCAGCAGTCCTGGACAGGGGATGAACACCGGGGAGCTGTTTTTT. Translating gives CASSPGQGMNTGELFF.

In its sample, this clonotype was seen many times. This chain uses TRBV20-1 with TRBJ2-3, with 7 bases identical to TRBD2. The CDR3 consists of 16 residues. The germline gives CDR1 DFQATT, CDR2 SNEGSKA (reference sequence). Trimming removed 6 bases from V and 1 base from J; junction bases left unmatched: 13. The CDR3 DNA reads TGCAGTGCGGGGGGGGACTGGGCGGGAGGCACAGATACGCAGTATTTT. This gives the protein CSAGGDWAGGTDTQYF.

The chain combines TRBV28 with TRBJ2-7; the D gene could be TRBD1 or TRBD2 (5 bases each). Trimming took 2 bases from V and 4 from J, leaving 12 bases between them. This CDR3 has 14 amino acids. Germline CDR1 is MDHEN and CDR2 is SYDVKM. This chain's CDR3 is CASSLVGEPYEQYF. The CDR3 DNA follows: TGTGCCAGCAGTTTAGTGGGGGAGCCGTACGAGCAGTACTTC.

This clonotype was recorded at least ten times. This chain uses TRBV6-5 with TRBJ1-5; no reliable D call. V lost 6 bases and J 6 bases, leaving 15 bases between the germline ends. Germline V gives CDR1 MNHEY, CDR2 SVGAGI. This CDR3 is built from 14 residues. CDR3 coding DNA: TGTGCCAGCAGCCTCCAAATCGAAGGTCAGCCCCAGCATTTT. Amino acids: CASSLQIEGQPQHF.

This clonotype was detected only a few times. The chain combines TRBV10-3 with TRBJ1-2; possible D gene TRBD1, 5 bases. Trimming cost V 8 bases and J 3 bases, with 16 bases left between them. The V gene's germline CDR1 is ENHRY and CDR2 SYGVKD. The CDR3 consists of 14 residues. CDR3 loop: CAIADSQGDYGYTF. CDR3 sequence (DNA): TGTGCCATCGCTGACAGCCAGGGCGACTATGGCTACACCTTC.

This rearrangement joins TRBV3-1 to TRBJ1-1; D gene unclear. The CDR3 length is 14 residues. Per germline, CDR1 LGHDT and CDR2 YNNKEL (reference sequence). The V and J ends lost 0 bases and 1 base respectively, with 6 bases between them. The CDR3 nucleotides read TGTGCCAGCAGCCAAGAAACAGAGAACACTGAAGCTTTCTTT. It specifies CASSQETENTEAFF.

Comment on this clonotype: A read error may explain this, as a much larger clone is one base away. The chain combines TRBV5-1 with TRBJ1-1; 10 bases match TRBD1. V lost 3 bases, J lost 6 bases, and 5 bases stayed unmatched. Germline lookup yields CDR1 SGHRS and CDR2 YFSETQ. The CDR3 is made up of 14 amino acids. The CDR3 is CASSWVTGGPEAFF. CDR3 DNA: TGCGCCAGCAGCTGGGTGACAGGGGGCCCTGAAGCTTTCTTT.

This clonotype was observed a few times. This chain links TRBV6-5 with TRBJ2-7; perhaps TRBD2 as D (6 bases). Trimming removed 0 bases from V and 3 bases from J, with 12 bases in between. CDR3 length equals 15 residues. Looked up from germline, CDR1 is MNHEY and CDR2 is SVGAGI. The CDR3 loop is CASSYSAGQGYEQYF. In DNA, the CDR3 is TGTGCCAGCAGTTACTCGGCGGGGCAGGGCTACGAGCAGTACTTC.

This clonotype was seen ten or more times. This sequence joins TRBV6-5 and TRBJ2-6; D is undetermined. V dropped 6 bases and J dropped 0 bases, with 9 bases sitting between them. The CDR3 loop spans 15 amino acids. In germline, CDR1 is MNHEY, CDR2 SVGAGI. DNA of the CDR3: TGTGCCAGCAGAAATCAGTACTCTGGGGCCAACGTCCTGACTTTC. Translated: CASRNQYSGANVLTF.

This clonotype was seen at least ten times. The J gene is TRBJ2-7, the V gene TRBV15; tentatively, D is TRBD1 (6 bases). V shed 3 bases and J shed 5 bases, with 11 bases lying between them. CDR1 and CDR2 from the germline V gene are LNHNV and YYDKDF (reference sequence). The CDR3 runs to 13 residues. The CDR3, as DNA: TGTGCCACCAGCAGGGACAGACTTAACGAGCAGTACTTC. It encodes CATSRDRLNEQYF.

This clonotype has just a few counts. V usage is TRBV18 and J usage is TRBJ2-1; a possible D gene is TRBD2 (6 bases). Per germline, CDR1 KGHSH and CDR2 LQKENI. The CDR3 is made up of 15 amino acids. The V gene lost 0 bases and the J gene lost 6 bases, with 12 bases spanning the gap. DNA for the CDR3: TGTGCCAGCTCACCACCGTCCCAGGGAGGCAATGAGCAGTTCTTC. It is translated as CASSPPSQGGNEQFF.

The V gene is TRBV6-5, the J gene TRBJ1-2; TRBD1 matches 9 bases. The CDR3 totals 18 residues. The V and J ends lost 4 bases and 4 bases, in that order; junction bases with no gene match: 16. Germline CDR1 reads MNHEY; CDR2 reads SVGAGI. The CDR3 is CASSSPGGQGAGGYGYTF. For the CDR3, the DNA is TGTGCCAGCAGTTCCCCGGGGGGACAGGGAGCAGGTGGCTATGGCTACACCTTC.

This clonotype was seen a few times. The CDR3 carries no conserved terminal phenylalanine or tryptophan, so it likely arises from a read error. The chain recombines TRBV20-1 with TRBJ2-7; D uncertain. Per germline, CDR1 DFQATT and CDR2 SNEGSKA (reference sequence). V lost 5 bases and J lost 4, with 9 bases in between. The CDR3 is made up of 11 amino acids. The CDR3 is CSASNLYEQYL. CDR3 DNA sequence: TGCAGTGCTTCTAACTTGTACGAGCAGTACCTC.

This clonotype was picked up one time. The V gene is TRBV19, the J gene TRBJ1-2; no clear D gene. CDR3 size: 14 residues. The V gene's germline CDR1 is LNHDA and CDR2 SQIVND (reference sequence). V lost 4 bases and J lost 4, with 13 bases in between. CDR3 sequence: CASSTPDGIYGYTF. DNA of the CDR3: TGTGCCAGTAGTACCCCGGACGGGATCTATGGCTACACCTTC.

This clonotype was found a few times. The chain links TRBV3-1 to TRBJ2-1; 12 bases agree with TRBD2. Germline V lookup: CDR1 LGHDT, CDR2 YNNKEL (reference sequence). The CDR3 length is 18 residues. After removal of 0 bases from V and 7 bases from J, the junction contained 10 bases not matched to a gene. The CDR3 spells CASSQDAPGLAGRNEQFF. The CDR3 coding sequence is TGTGCCAGCAGCCAAGACGCTCCGGGACTAGCGGGTCGGAATGAGCAGTTCTTC.

The chain carries TRBV18 and TRBJ1-3, with D unresolved. The CDR3 sequence is 14 residues long. V was trimmed by 7 bases and J by 4 bases, leaving 14 bases between them. CDR1 is KGHSH, CDR2 LQKENI, per germline. The CDR3 DNA reads as TGTGCCAGCTTCCCCAGCACGGGGGGAAACACCATATATTTT. This encodes CASFPSTGGNTIYF.

This clonotype was observed a handful of times. The J gene is TRBJ1-1, the V gene TRBV5-1; 9 bases are shared with TRBD1. Germline CDR1 reads SGHRS; CDR2 reads YFSETQ. There are 15 residues in the CDR3. The ends lost 4 bases at V and 11 bases at J; junction bases unmatched: 15. The CDR3 DNA is TGCGCCAGCAGCCAAAACGCCCCGGGACAGGGAAGGGCTTTCTTT. The encoded protein is CASSQNAPGQGRAFF. Looking up the rest from reference TRBV5-1 and TRBJ1-1 gives the full variable domain: KAGVTQTPRYLIKTRGQQVTLSCSPISGHRSVSWYQQTPGQGLQFLFEYFSETQRNKGNFPGRFSGRQFSNSRSEMNVSTLELGDSALYLCASSQNAPGQGRAFFGQGTRLTVV.